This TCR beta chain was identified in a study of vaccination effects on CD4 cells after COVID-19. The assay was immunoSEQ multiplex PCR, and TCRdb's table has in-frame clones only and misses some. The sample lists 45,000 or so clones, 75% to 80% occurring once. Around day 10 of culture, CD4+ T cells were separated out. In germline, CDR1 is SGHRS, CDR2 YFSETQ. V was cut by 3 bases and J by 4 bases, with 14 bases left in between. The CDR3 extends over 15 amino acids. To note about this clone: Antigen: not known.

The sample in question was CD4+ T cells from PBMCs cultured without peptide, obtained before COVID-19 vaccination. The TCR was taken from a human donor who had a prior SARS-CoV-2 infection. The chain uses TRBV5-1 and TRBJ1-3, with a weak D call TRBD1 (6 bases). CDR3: CASSWGTGTGNTIYF. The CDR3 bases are TGCGCCAGCAGCTGGGGAACAGGGACGGGAAACACCATATATTTT. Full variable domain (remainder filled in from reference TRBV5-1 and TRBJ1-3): KAGVTQTPRYLIKTRGQQVTLSCSPISGHRSVSWYQQTPGQGLQFLFEYFSETQRNKGNFPGRFSGRQFSNSRSEMNVSTLELGDSALYLCASSWGTGTGNTIYFGEGSWLTVV.